The next 30 T cell receptor beta chains were all read from a single sample in a study of blood T cell repertoires in COVID-19. Profiling relied on immunoSEQ multiplex PCR, and the TCRdb table lists in-frame clones only, not all of them. Counted here are 180,000 or so clones, more than 70% occurring once; the ten biggest clones make up more than 3.5%. What was sequenced was peripheral blood. All receptors come from a young woman with acute or convalescent COVID-19.

The V call is TRBV19, the J call TRBJ2-3, with 9 bases matching TRBD1. The CDR3 has 13 residues. Losses at the gene ends were 3 bases for V and 9 bases for J; bases not matched to a gene: 4. The germline gives CDR1 LNHDA, CDR2 SQIVND (reference sequence). The CDR3: CASSIPGTGTQYF. The CDR3 DNA sequence: TGTGCCAGTAGTATTCCCGGGACAGGGACGCAGTATTTT.

The genes are TRBV11-3 and TRBJ2-3; D is ambiguous. Germline V gene data show CDR1 as SGHNT and CDR2 as YENEEA. V lost 0 bases, J lost 4 bases, and 8 bases lay in between. This CDR3 spans 14 amino acids. The CDR3 coding sequence is TGTGCCAGCAGCTTAGATCTCTATTCAGATACGCAGTATTTT. This codes for CASSLDLYSDTQYF.

V and J are TRBV28 and TRBJ1-2, with unresolved D. The CDR3 has 13 residues. Per the germline V gene, CDR1 is MDHEN and CDR2 is SYDVKM. Trimming removed 8 bases at V and 2 bases at J, with 12 bases between. The CDR3 nucleotides are TGTGCCAGCCGGAGAGACTTAAACTATGGCTACACCTTC. Encoded protein: CASRRDLNYGYTF.

This clone was counted once. The V gene is TRBV7-9, the J gene TRBJ2-5, with no clear D. Trimming took off 1 base at V and 5 bases at J, with 11 bases between the two ends. Germline V gene lookup returns CDR1 SEHNR and CDR2 FQNEAQ (reference sequence). The CDR3 consists of 14 residues. For the CDR3, the DNA is TGTGCCAGCAGCTTAGTCGACACTTCGGAGACCCAGTACTTC. It specifies CASSLVDTSETQYF.

The CDR3 DNA follows: TGTGCCAGCAGCCCCGCGGGCGGGGCCAACGTCCTGACTTTC. Amino acid sequence: CASSPAGGANVLTF. The chain couples TRBV7-8 to TRBJ2-6; a weak D match, TRBD2 (5 bases). The germline V gene encodes CDR1 SGHVS and CDR2 FQNEAQ. Trimming took off 5 bases at V and 4 bases at J, with 9 bases between the two ends. This CDR3 has 14 residues.

The V and J genes are TRBV9 and TRBJ1-4, with no clear D. Germline values: CDR1 SGDLS, CDR2 YYNGEE. Trimming pared 6 bases from V and 0 bases from J, leaving 9 bases between. The CDR3 is 14 residues long. As DNA, the CDR3 is TGTGCCAGCACCGGTAGTACAACTAATGAAAAACTGTTTTTT. This sequence encodes CASTGSTTNEKLFF.

The rearrangement links TRBV10-2 to TRBJ2-7; 8 nucleotides match TRBD1. Germline CDR1 is WSHSY and CDR2 is SAAADI. CDR3 size: 14 residues. V lost 3 bases, J lost 4 bases, and 5 bases stayed unmatched. The CDR3 here is CASSDVQGAYEQYF. For the CDR3, the DNA is TGCGCCAGCAGTGATGTGCAGGGGGCTTACGAGCAGTACTTC.

The chain has TRBV14 and TRBJ2-2, with D unresolved. Deletions cut 6 bases from V and 3 bases from J, with 14 bases between. The CDR3 is 15 amino acids. Looked up from germline, CDR1 is SGHDN and CDR2 is FVKESK. The CDR3: CASSNLNEYTGELFF. CDR3 nucleotides: TGTGCCAGCAGTAATCTAAATGAGTACACCGGGGAGCTGTTTTTT.

The chain combines TRBV5-8 with TRBJ1-3; D remains ambiguous. Germline CDR1 and CDR2: SGHTS and YDEGEE. This CDR3 region has 15 residues. Trimming pared 0 bases from V and 0 bases from J, leaving 7 bases between. Here the CDR3 DNA reads TGTGCCAGCAGCTTGGGGCCAAACTCTGGAAACACCATATATTTT. Its protein product is CASSLGPNSGNTIYF. Together with reference TRBV5-8 and TRBJ1-3, the CDR3 gives the full variable domain: EAGVTQSPTHLIKTRGQQATLRCSPISGHTSVYWYQQALGLGLQFLLWYDEGEERNRGNFPPRFSGRQFPNYSSELNVNALELEDSALYLCASSLGPNSGNTIYFGEGSWLTVV.

The V call is TRBV7-9, the J call TRBJ2-3; 10 positions match TRBD1. The CDR3 sequence is 16 residues long. V trimming: 1 base; J trimming: 6 bases; junction bases outside the gene matches: 7. CDR1 and CDR2 from the germline V gene are SEHNR and FQNEAQ (reference sequence). The CDR3 coding sequence is TGTGCCAGCAGCTTAGGACAGGGGGCAAGAGATGATACGCAGTATTTT. This codes for CASSLGQGARDDTQYF.

The rearrangement uses TRBV28 and TRBJ1-3; D is undetermined. Per the germline V gene, CDR1 is MDHEN and CDR2 is SYDVKM. The V end lost 6 bases, the J end lost 8 bases, and 8 bases lay between the germline ends. The CDR3 runs 11 residues. The CDR3 nucleotides are TGTGCCAGCAGAGATGTAGACACCATATATTTT. Translation gives CASRDVDTIYF.

The chain couples TRBV5-3 to TRBJ2-2; TRBD2 matches at 13 bases. TRBV5-3 is an open reading frame, and its role is uncertain. V shed 2 bases, J shed 6 bases, and the junction held 7 bases outside the gene matches. This CDR3 has 17 residues. The DNA for the CDR3 is TGTGCCAGAAGCTTCCCGACTAGCGGGAGGATACCCGGGGAGCTGTTTTTT. Its protein is CARSFPTSGRIPGELFF.

The chain combines TRBV6-5 with TRBJ2-3; TRBD1 might be the D (5 bases). Trimming took off 6 bases at V and 2 bases at J, with 12 bases between the two ends. Germline CDR1 is MNHEY and CDR2 is SVGAGI. The CDR3 is 14 residues long. CDR3 DNA: TGTGCCAGCAGGAGGACAATTACCACAGATACGCAGTATTTT. It yields the protein CASRRTITTDTQYF.

A single count supports this clone. The V gene is TRBV7-8, the J gene TRBJ2-7; TRBD2 aligns across 10 bases. This CDR3 contains 18 residues. Germline V gives CDR1 SGHVS, CDR2 FQNEAQ. V was pared by 8 bases and J by 2 bases, with 18 bases of the junction left unmatched. The CDR3 DNA reads as TGTGCCAGCCACAAAGGGGCTAGCGGGAGAGGAACCCCCTACGAGCAGTACTTC. Translating it yields CASHKGASGRGTPYEQYF.

The chain couples TRBV18 to TRBJ1-1; TRBD1 matches at 7 bases. There are 14 residues in the CDR3. The germline gives CDR1 KGHSH, CDR2 LQKENI. The junction had 2 bases not matched to a gene; V was cut back by 3 bases and J by 1 base. CDR3 amino acids: CASSPDRENTEAFF. The CDR3 DNA follows: TGTGCCAGCTCACCTGACAGGGAGAACACTGAAGCTTTCTTT.

The chain employs TRBV28 and TRBJ1-1, with D possibly being TRBD1 (6 bases). The germline V and J ends were trimmed by 8 bases and 3 bases, with 19 bases remaining between them. This CDR3 is built from 15 residues. The V gene's germline CDR1 is MDHEN and CDR2 SYDVKM. DNA for the CDR3: TGTGCCAGCGCGAGGGGGACACCGATATACACTGAAGCTTTCTTT. This encodes CASARGTPIYTEAFF.

This chain joins TRBV3-1 (or the pseudogene TRBV3-2) and TRBJ2-7; 7 bases are shared with TRBD1. Unmatched junction bases numbered 9, after V lost 2 bases and J lost 5 bases. There are 15 residues in the CDR3. Germline V gives CDR1 LGHDT, CDR2 YNNKEL (reference sequence). This CDR3 reads CASSQKGTVSNEQYF. The CDR3 coding sequence is TGTGCCAGCAGCCAAAAAGGGACAGTTTCCAACGAGCAGTACTTC.

This clone appeared once. The J gene is TRBJ2-7, the V gene TRBV2; 9 positions match TRBD2. This CDR3 has 13 amino acids. Trimming removed 10 bases from V and 0 bases from J; junction bases left unmatched: 4. Germline CDR1 is SNHLY and CDR2 is FYNNEI. The CDR3 DNA reads as TGTGCCATCCTAGCGGGAACCTCCTACGAGCAGTACTTC. Translated: CAILAGTSYEQYF.

This chain links TRBV4-1 with TRBJ2-1; 9 nucleotides line up with TRBD2. Germline V CDR1 and CDR2: MGHRA, YSYEKL. CDR3 length: 16 residues. The V segment lost 1 base and the J segment 2 bases; nucleotides outside the gene matches: 3. The CDR3 is CASSQGRLAAYNEQFF. The CDR3 bases are TGCGCCAGCAGCCAAGGTCGACTAGCGGCCTACAATGAGCAGTTCTTC.

The chain links TRBV13 to TRBJ2-2; 7 nucleotides agree with TRBD1. V shed 4 bases, J shed 6 bases, and the junction held 14 bases outside the gene matches. This CDR3 contains 17 residues. Germline V gene sequence: CDR1 PRHDT, CDR2 FYEKMQ (reference sequence). The CDR3 region has the DNA TGTGCCAGCAGCTCCCACCAGACAGGGTCAAGGGCCGGGGAGCTGTTTTTT. It codes for CASSSHQTGSRAGELFF.

The chain employs TRBV25-1 and TRBJ2-4; a weak D match, TRBD2 (6 bases). V lost 3 bases and J 11 bases, leaving 8 bases between the germline ends. This CDR3 spans 11 amino acids. CDR1 and CDR2 (germline): MGHDK, SYGVNS. CDR3 in DNA: TGTGCCAGCAGTGAGGGGACTTTTCAGTACTTC. Its protein product is CASSEGTFQYF.

This chain uses TRBV14 with TRBJ2-7; TRBD1 agrees at 12 bases. The junction had 3 bases not matched to a gene; V was cut back by 3 bases and J by 3 bases. CDR1 and CDR2 from the germline V gene are SGHDN and FVKESK. The CDR3 is made up of 15 amino acids. Here the CDR3 DNA reads TGTGCCAGCAGCCAGGGACAGGGGGCCTTCTACGAGCAGTACTTC. Its translation: CASSQGQGAFYEQYF.

CDR3 DNA: TGTGCCAGCAGTTACCTGGCGGGTGGCTACACCTTC. As protein: CASSYLAGGYTF. This chain links TRBV6-6 with TRBJ1-2, with D unresolved. Germline CDR1 and CDR2: MNHNY and SVGAGI (reference sequence). The CDR3 runs to 12 residues. The germline V and J ends were trimmed by 2 bases and 7 bases, with 8 bases remaining between them.

This clone was recorded a few times. J is TRBJ2-1 and V is TRBV11-1; no clear D. The length of the CDR3 is 11 residues. Trimming cost V 6 bases and J 7 bases, with 7 bases left between them. Germline V CDR1 and CDR2: SGHAT, FQDESV (reference sequence). The CDR3 sequence is CASRKSNEQFF. Here the CDR3 DNA reads TGTGCCAGCAGAAAATCGAATGAGCAGTTCTTC.

This chain links TRBV18 with TRBJ2-1; 7 positions agree with TRBD2. With V trimmed by 3 bases and J by 9 bases, 5 bases remained unmatched. This CDR3 spans 13 amino acids. CDR1 is KGHSH and CDR2 is LQKENI in the germline V gene. DNA for the CDR3: TGTGCCAGCTCACCGGCGGGAGTGGGTGAGCAGTTCTTC. Its translation: CASSPAGVGEQFF.

The V gene is TRBV11-2, the J gene TRBJ2-3, with D tentatively TRBD1 (5 bases). The CDR3 consists of 13 residues. The germline V gene has CDR1 SGHAT and CDR2 FQNNGV. With 6 bases removed from V and 4 bases from J, the gap between germline ends came to 11 bases. This CDR3 reads CASSQRGADTQYF. Written as DNA, the CDR3 is TGTGCCAGCAGTCAAAGGGGCGCAGATACGCAGTATTTT.

The rearrangement joins TRBV5-6 to TRBJ1-6, with 8 bases identical to TRBD1. The CDR3 is made up of 15 amino acids. The junction had 6 bases not matched to a gene; V was cut back by 0 bases and J by 10 bases. Germline CDR1 and CDR2: SGHDT and YYEEEE. DNA for the CDR3: TGTGCCAGCAGCTTGGTTGGACAGGGTGGCTCACCCCTCCACTTT. Translated: CASSLVGQGGSPLHF.

The J gene is TRBJ2-3, the V gene TRBV6-1; D unclear. Germline CDR1 is MNHNS and CDR2 is SASEGT. V gave up 1 base and J gave up 10 bases, with 12 bases separating them. The CDR3 has 13 amino acids. The chain's CDR3 is CASSEEVSVAQYF. The CDR3 DNA is TGTGCCAGCAGTGAAGAAGTATCGGTTGCGCAGTATTTT.

The chain links TRBV20-1 to TRBJ2-1; D gene uncertain. Trimming removed 6 bases at V and 1 base at J, with 4 bases between. The CDR3 is 11 amino acids. Germline CDR1 reads DFQATT; CDR2 reads SNEGSKA (reference sequence). The CDR3 DNA sequence: TGCAGTGCCACTTCCTACAATGAGCAGTTCTTC. Its translation is CSATSYNEQFF.

The V call is TRBV12-3 or TRBV12-4, the J call TRBJ1-1; 8 bases align to TRBD1. The CDR3 runs to 13 residues. V lost 6 bases to trimming and J lost 7 bases; unmatched junction nucleotides: 7. The CDR3 spells CASRAGGSGEAFF. The CDR3 DNA is TGTGCCAGCAGAGCAGGGGGCTCTGGTGAAGCTTTCTTT.